This note documents a single T cell receptor (beta chain) sequence. Its antigen remains unknown. The data stem from a study of T cells in localized non-small cell lung cancer. Overall study findings and caveats: Longer survival (overall) was linked to higher T cell density in blood.

Sequencing was performed with immunoSEQ multiplex PCR; in TCRdb, only in-frame clones are kept and a portion is missing. Here the sample spans 33,000 or so clones, around 79% being singletons. Germline CDR1 and CDR2: SEHNR and FQNEAQ (reference sequence). Between the trimmed V and J ends, which lost 5 bases and 5 bases, there was a span of 12 bases. The CDR3 sequence is 13 residues long. This chain uses TRBV7-9 with TRBJ2-5, with D possibly TRBD1 on 6 matching bases. This receptor was obtained from an older male donor with stage III squamous cell lung carcinoma. The sequencing used peripheral blood, collected before any cancer treatment. The CDR3 nucleotides read TGTGCCAGCAGCGGCGGCCAGGGGGAGACCCAGTACTTC. Its translation is CASSGGQGETQYF.